Sequencing of this T cell receptor beta chain was carried out in a study of cytomegalovirus exposure and HLA in healthy donors (dated by TCRdb to about 2017). Concerning the study at large: An earlier analysis of approximately 600 of the donors reported 276 Gb of sequence data and 117 million unique TCR beta sequences from some 180 million T cells. Roughly 320 gigabases of sequencing data and around 85 million unique TCR sequences made up an early release that covered approximately 650 HLA-typed donors. The genetic ancestry cluster associated with self-reported Caucasian donors included over 65% of the roughly 410 genotyped donors. The aim of the study was to test whether cataloging public T cell receptors could identify signatures of past pathogen exposure. The study used immunosequencing to profile the T cell repertoires of 666 subjects and linked those repertoires to cytomegalovirus serostatus. Besides the first cohort of approximately 670 subjects, a separate validation cohort made up of about 120 different subjects was used. The study combined high-throughput TCR immunosequencing, statistical association of individual TCRs with disease status, and machine learning to predict cytomegalovirus infection status. A later analysis re-analyzed previously published TCR beta repertoires from several hundred donors and added high-resolution HLA genotyping to study TCR occurrence patterns. Rather than using new phenotypic data, the later analysis identified candidate immune exposures from TCR beta sequences and from how often those sequences occurred across donors. In an earlier analysis of roughly 600 of the donors, high-throughput TCR beta sequencing was used to judge whether each TCR beta V gene segment behaved as functional or pseudogenic. Donor age, sex, ethnicity and CMV serostatus were compiled together with the repertoire data. Genome-wide SNP genotypes for about 55% of the roughly 670 donors were used in a later genetic analysis, which treated that subset as a discovery cohort. All discovery cohort repertoires had been generated on a single sequencing platform. HLA typing included class I and class II loci at four-digit resolution. Typing coverage varied by locus: about 629-640 donors for A, B, C, DRB1 and DQB1; approximately 560 for DQA1; some 610 for DPA1; 450 to 480 for DPB1. Roughly 5 DR-DQ haplotypes were treated as single units for association and clustering because of strong linkage in the cohort. Among some 410 genotyped donors of the cohort, an average of around 250,000 unique TCR beta nucleotide sequences was sequenced per donor, of which 15% to 20% were non-productive.

Receptor libraries were prepared by the immunoSEQ multiplex PCR assay. A mixture of 60 forward primers for TCR Vbeta segments and 13 reverse primers for TCR Jbeta segments was used in the multiplex PCR. The CDR3 region of rearranged TCR beta genes was amplified from genomic DNA with a multiplex PCR assay. Amplified TCR beta libraries were sequenced as 87-base-pair reads on the Illumina HiSeq System. Per the authors' processing: A later analysis counted about 80 million unique TCR beta chains across the 650 to 700 repertoires, and 9.5 million to 11 million of these chains were shared by at least two donors. Raw reads were error-corrected and collapsed into unique sequences with a nearest-neighbor algorithm that merged closely related sequences to remove PCR and sequencing errors. V, D and J gene segments were assigned by aligning CDR3 sequences to IMGT reference sequences. For a sequence to be retained, a match of at least six nucleotides to both a V gene segment and a J gene segment was required. Rearrangements were called productive when the CDR3 lacked stop codons and stayed in frame with V and J; all others were non-productive. CDR3 was defined by IMGT convention, running from the second conserved V-encoded cysteine to the conserved J-encoded phenylalanine. In an earlier analysis of 500 to 650 of the donors, sequences lacking an unambiguous match to a single V gene segment were excluded. An earlier analysis of over 450 of the donors classified V segments as functional when productive rearrangements were above 56.7% and as segregating when the standard deviation between donors was above 5%. A statistical classification framework was built to diagnose cytomegalovirus status from the catalog of TCR beta chain sequences. In a later analysis, TCR nucleotide sequences were compared against IMGT/GENE-DB human TR gene sequences so that V and J genes could be assigned. Using the TCRdist pipeline, a later analysis assigned CDR3 sequences along with most-parsimonious VDJ recombination scenarios. A later analysis defined each TCR beta chain by its CDR3 amino acid sequence plus V-gene family, and excluded reads lacking a unique V-gene family. A later analysis removed 500 to 600 highly shared, low-generation-probability nucleotide sequences to deal with suspected cross-contamination and a sequencing artifact. For each public chain, a later analysis derived a clonal expansion index from normalized ranks of inferred template counts within each repertoire. In a later analysis, generation probabilities were computed with a VDJ recombination model fitted to out-of-frame rearrangements, and the resulting probabilities were checked against IGoR. A later analysis scored TCR-TCR, TCR-HLA and TCR-CMV co-occurrence with hypergeometric tests, applying a repertoire-size bias correction to TCR pairs. To estimate false discovery rates, a later analysis permuted the HLA or CMV assignments 20 times. In a later analysis, co-occurring TCRs were grouped with DBSCAN, and TCRdist sequence similarity was added when clustering was performed within HLA-allele-positive subsets. Repertoires with fewer than 30,000 or more than 120,000 public chains, plus five repertoires with anomalous nucleotide sharing, were excluded from co-occurrence clustering. TCRdb took over this immuneACCESS table, retaining in-frame rearrangements with V and J assigned. Such tables are incomplete; in checked studies, under half of the missing clones stem from an unresolved V gene, and the remainder is unexplained. V and J calls and clone size are given by that table; D and trimming were obtained from the DNA. For this sample there are about 160,000 clones; around 85% appear just once. 3.5% to 5% of the sample is taken by the ten largest.

The cohort was made up of about 610 healthy bone marrow donors. All cohort members were sampled while nominally healthy, although unrecorded immune exposures were likely present. The donor was CMV seronegative and belonged to the group of 350 or so seronegative cohort members. Every donor gave a peripheral blood sample, and the peripheral blood mononuclear cells from that sample were used for TCR beta sequencing. The Qiagen DNeasy Blood Extraction Kit was used to extract genomic DNA from the blood cell samples. General conclusions and limits of the study: This cohort had only TCR beta chains sequenced, and the lack of alpha or paired-chain data limited which features could be detected. In a later genetic analysis, fewer N-insertions in productive TCRs were reported among donors in an Asian-associated ancestry cluster than the 666-donor mean. A later genetic analysis associated a missense DCLRE1C variant with V-gene and J-gene trimming of TCR beta chains, and an independent cohort replicated the association. The study listed 150 to 200 TCR beta chains as associated with cytomegalovirus. Over 15 rarely observed V segments, including chromosome 9 orphons, were excluded from the earlier analysis of approximately 500 of the donors because counts were too low. Some IMGT-functional V segments, including TRBV6-2 and TRBV6-3, could not be distinguished by the 87-base-pair reads and were therefore excluded. For the cohort, immune exposure information was limited to CMV serostatus. In a later analysis, the rate of TCR association differed among HLA loci, with DRB1 alleles having the most associated TCRs and HLA-C alleles having the fewest. Sequencing depth was assumed to be roughly uniform across donors in the presence/absence analyses, though that assumption may not hold. Because HLA typing was missing for some donors at each locus, association tests included only the typed subset. Broadly in line with IMGT annotations, most TCR beta V segments showed up in productive rearrangements about 87% or about 30% of the time in an earlier analysis of around 600 of the donors. When HLA alleles, especially DR and DQ, strongly co-occurred, TCR associations were difficult to assign to individual alleles. Most CMV-associated TCR beta chains appeared to be HLA-restricted in a later analysis, and the HLA associations seemed to be driven largely by CMV exposure. The authors suggested that the approach could potentially be extended to other disease states and immunological phenotypes. Several of the top co-occurrence clusters appeared to be linked to parvovirus B19, influenza, CMV and Epstein-Barr virus, according to a later analysis. In a later analysis, 15,000 to 20,000 TCR beta sequences were associated with specific HLA alleles at a false discovery rate of 0.05. In vitro tests confirmed that a few of the cytomegalovirus-associated TCR beta chains recognize cytomegalovirus antigens. Linkage disequilibrium might explain the correlated functional status among segregating V segments, but an unknown experimental factor could not be ruled out. In a later analysis, HLA-associated TCR beta chains showed more clonal expansion and lower generation probabilities than non-associated chains that were equally common. Most TCR sequences were observed very rarely across donors, whereas some public TCRs were present in many individuals. In both the original and validation cohorts, the classifier was reported to diagnose cytomegalovirus status with high specificity and sensitivity. A cluster of highly shared sequence variants was judged likely to be a technical artifact of the sequencing pipeline. A further reported finding was that TCR beta sequences accurately predicted the HLA-A and HLA-B alleles for most subjects in the first cohort.

In regard to this clone: Its antigen remains unidentified. No per-base quality is available; no much larger clone lies one base away. Additional DNA sequences in this sample encode the identical CDR3.

CDR1 MNHEY and CDR2 SMNVEV were looked up in the germline V gene (reference sequence). The CDR3 starts with the cysteine, ends with the phenylalanine, and has 16 residues. This entry keeps only the CDR3 DNA: 48 bases, framed from base 1. The V end gives up 6 bases and the J end 2 bases, leaving 7 bases in the junction not matched to a gene. The chain is assembled from TRBV27 and TRBJ2-3, with 11 central nucleotides matching TRBD2. The sample was PBMCs. The receptor was isolated from a man aged 40-55 years in good health and CMV-seronegative. The DNA reads TGTGCCAGCAGGCCCCCGGGACTAGCGGCCACAGATACGCAGTATTTT. This sequence encodes CASRPPGLAATDTQYF.